These 24 T cell receptor beta chains were all obtained from the same sample, sequenced in a study of shared clonotypes between healthy human individuals. TCRdb keeps only in-frame clones here, not all; method: immunoSEQ multiplex PCR. The data contain about 1.1 million clones, approximately 78% of them seen just once; the ten biggest clones take up roughly 0.57%. The sample taken for sequencing was memory CD4+ T cells from PBMCs. Subset specified: CD45RA-negative fraction. The receptor set was obtained from a man between 18 and 35 years old in good health. Some clones in this sample may be carry-over from other donors' samples.

This rearrangement joins TRBV12-5 to TRBJ1-2, with TRBD1 as a possible D gene (5 bases). CDR1 and CDR2 (germline): LGHNT, FRNRAP. This CDR3 is built from 14 residues. V was trimmed by 6 bases and J by 4 bases, leaving 15 bases between them. The CDR3 loop is CASGLESQGYGYTF. The CDR3 DNA follows: TGTGCTAGTGGACTGGAGAGCCAGGGCTATGGCTACACCTTC.

The chain joins TRBV18 to TRBJ2-7; a possible D gene is TRBD1 (5 bases). The ends were cut back, 3 bases at V and 2 bases at J, with 11 bases in the middle. The germline V gene encodes CDR1 KGHSH and CDR2 LQKENI. This CDR3 region has 14 residues. CDR3 bases: TGTGCCAGCTCACCTCGGACACAAACCTACGAGCAGTACTTC. Translation: CASSPRTQTYEQYF.

The chain joins TRBV27 to TRBJ2-7, with 7 bases fitting TRBD1. The germline V gene has CDR1 MNHEY and CDR2 SMNVEV (reference sequence). The CDR3 covers 14 residues. V shed 6 bases and J 0 bases; nucleotides not matched to a gene: 5. In DNA, the CDR3 is TGTGCCAGCAGCGGACAGGCGGGCTCCTACGAGCAGTACTTC. Protein sequence: CASSGQAGSYEQYF.

This chain links TRBV5-4 with TRBJ2-4; D gene uncertain. With 4 bases removed from V and 7 bases from J, the gap between germline ends came to 15 bases. Germline CDR1 and CDR2: SGHNT and YYREEE (reference sequence). The CDR3 runs to 14 residues. CDR3 DNA sequence: TGTGCCAGCAGCGGCAACACAAAAGGGAACATTCAGTACTTC. This encodes CASSGNTKGNIQYF.

This clone turned up a few times. V is TRBV28 and J is TRBJ2-2; maybe TRBD1 (7 bases). Germline V lookup: CDR1 MDHEN, CDR2 SYDVKM. V dropped 8 bases and J dropped 4 bases, with 14 bases sitting between them. The CDR3 sequence is 14 residues long. The CDR3: CASRSGGSTGELFF. The CDR3 DNA reads TGTGCCAGCCGATCAGGGGGGAGCACCGGGGAGCTGTTTTTT.

The chain carries TRBV28 and TRBJ2-6; TRBD1 might be the D (6 bases). The CDR3 is 16 residues long. Trimming shortened V by 6 bases and J by 4 bases, and 16 bases separated the two germline ends. CDR1 MDHEN and CDR2 SYDVKM come from the germline V gene. Here the CDR3 DNA reads TGTGCCAGCAGCCCCTTGGGGGCCCTCGGGGCCAACGTCCTGACTTTC. Translating gives CASSPLGALGANVLTF.

CDR3 region: CASSADYGTSGYNEQFF. For the CDR3, the DNA is TGTGCCAGCAGCGCCGATTACGGGACTAGCGGGTACAATGAGCAGTTCTTC. The V call is TRBV9, the J call TRBJ2-1; 12 bases line up with TRBD2. The CDR3 contains 17 residues. V trimming: 3 bases; J trimming: 4 bases; junction bases outside the gene matches: 8. CDR1 SGDLS and CDR2 YYNGEE come from the germline V gene.

This clone was counted only a few times. V gene TRBV4-1 combines with J gene TRBJ1-4, with TRBD1 matching over 7 bases. After removal of 3 bases from V and 7 bases from J, the junction contained 14 bases not matched to a gene. Germline loops: CDR1 MGHRA, CDR2 YSYEKL. CDR3 size: 17 residues. Here the CDR3 reads CASSHPPTGVVGEKLFF. Here the CDR3 DNA reads TGCGCCAGCAGCCACCCCCCTACAGGGGTTGTGGGTGAAAAACTGTTTTTT.

This chain links TRBV7-9 with TRBJ2-2, with D maybe TRBD1 (6 bases). Germline CDR1 and CDR2: SEHNR and FQNEAQ (reference sequence). The V end lost 5 bases, the J end lost 1 base, and 14 bases lay between the germline ends. This CDR3 comprises 16 residues. The CDR3 DNA reads as TGTGCCAGCAGCAATACAGGGTATCTGAACACCGGGGAGCTGTTTTTT. Translation gives CASSNTGYLNTGELFF.

J is TRBJ2-1 and V is TRBV6-5, with D perhaps matching TRBD2 (7 bases). V lost 4 bases to trimming and J lost 10 bases, with 23 bases between them. CDR3 length: 16 amino acids. CDR1 is MNHEY, CDR2 SVGAGI, per germline. The DNA of the CDR3 is TGTGCCAGCAGTTCGTTTATGGCGGGGGCGAAGTACGAGCAGTTCTTC. Translation gives CASSSFMAGAKYEQFF.

The gene calls are TRBV18 and TRBJ1-1; D gene unclear. V lost 0 bases and J lost 4, with 6 bases in between. Looked up from germline, CDR1 is KGHSH and CDR2 is LQKENI. This CDR3 is 13 amino acids long. CDR3: CASSPPWGTEAFF. The CDR3 coding sequence is TGTGCCAGCTCACCACCGTGGGGCACTGAAGCTTTCTTT.

The rearrangement uses TRBV6-5 and TRBJ1-5; D is uncertain. The V gene lost 5 bases and the J gene lost 4 bases, with 9 bases spanning the gap. The V gene's germline CDR1 is MNHEY and CDR2 SVGAGI. This CDR3 has 13 residues. The CDR3 is CASSNRRNQPQHF. DNA for the CDR3: TGTGCCAGCAGTAACCGAAGGAATCAGCCCCAGCATTTT.

This chain uses TRBV29-1 with TRBJ1-2; 9 nucleotides match TRBD1. There are 13 residues in the CDR3. CDR1 is SQVTM and CDR2 is ANQGSEA in the germline V gene. Unmatched junction bases numbered 10, after V lost 4 bases and J lost 10 bases. Here the CDR3 reads CSVVAGQGVSYTF. Written as DNA, the CDR3 is TGCAGCGTTGTGGCGGGACAGGGAGTTTCCTACACCTTC.

This chain links TRBV6-6 with TRBJ1-1; no clear D. This CDR3 spans 13 amino acids. Germline values: CDR1 MNHNY, CDR2 SVGAGI (reference sequence). V was pared by 6 bases and J by 2 bases, with 10 bases between. The CDR3 DNA is TGTGCCAGCAGACGGGAGGCAAACACTGAAGCTTTCTTT. As protein: CASRREANTEAFF.

The chain joins TRBV7-2 to TRBJ2-3; 8 bases are a match to TRBD1. The CDR3 extends over 15 amino acids. The V gene end was trimmed by 0 bases and the J gene end by 4 bases; junction bases not matched to a gene: 3. Germline values: CDR1 SGHTA, CDR2 FQGNSA. The CDR3 reads CASSLAPGGADTQYF. The CDR3, as DNA: TGTGCCAGCAGCTTAGCCCCAGGGGGCGCAGATACGCAGTATTTT.

J is TRBJ1-5 and V is TRBV28; D possibly corresponds to TRBD1 (6 bases). Germline assignment: CDR1 MDHEN and CDR2 SYDVKM. V gave up 5 bases and J gave up 10 bases, with 21 bases separating them. The CDR3 spans 15 residues. CDR3 residues: CASSTPRGQVLPQHF. The CDR3 DNA sequence: TGTGCCAGCAGTACGCCCCGGGGGCAGGTTCTCCCCCAGCATTTT.

The rearrangement links TRBV2 to TRBJ2-1; 8 bases are a match to TRBD2. After removal of 3 bases from V and 7 bases from J, the junction contained 8 bases not matched to a gene. This CDR3 spans 15 amino acids. Germline-derived CDR1 and CDR2 are SNHLY and FYNNEI. CDR3 in amino acids: CASSDLSGSGNEQFF. DNA for the CDR3: TGTGCCAGCAGTGATTTGAGCGGGAGTGGGAATGAGCAGTTCTTC.

The count of this clone is one. The chain carries TRBV5-4 and TRBJ2-3; 11 nucleotides match TRBD2. The CDR3 sequence is 16 residues long. The J segment lost 4 bases and the V segment lost 0 bases, leaving 4 bases of the junction unmatched. Germline V CDR1 and CDR2: SGHNT, YYREEE (reference sequence). The CDR3 DNA follows: TGTGCCAGCAGCTTGGTCGGACTAGCGGGTTCAGATACGCAGTATTTT. Residues: CASSLVGLAGSDTQYF. Complete variable domain (other parts from reference TRBV5-4 and TRBJ2-3): ETGVTQSPTHLIKTRGQQVTLRCSSQSGHNTVSWYQQALGQGPQFIFQYYREEENGRGNFPPRFSGLQFPNYSSELNVNALELDDSALYLCASSLVGLAGSDTQYFGPGTRLTVL.

V gene TRBV25-1 combines with J gene TRBJ1-2, with 7 bases aligning to TRBD1. V gave up 4 bases and J gave up 7 bases; unmatched junction bases: 9. Germline V CDR1 and CDR2: MGHDK, SYGVNS. This CDR3 contains 14 residues. The CDR3 DNA is TGTGCCAGCAGTGGACAGGGACCTATCTCTGGCTACACCTTC. This gives the protein CASSGQGPISGYTF.

The chain couples TRBV5-1 to TRBJ2-1; a possible D gene is TRBD2 (6 bases). This CDR3 has 14 residues. Per the germline V gene, CDR1 is SGHRS and CDR2 is YFSETQ. Trimming stripped 6 bases from V and 4 bases from J, with 14 bases between. CDR3 sequence reads: CASTPRGAYNEQFF. Written as DNA, the CDR3 is TGCGCCAGCACCCCGCGGGGAGCGTACAATGAGCAGTTCTTC.

This clone is a singleton in its sample. This chain joins TRBV2 and TRBJ2-5; D gene unclear. Trimming took 2 bases from V and 5 from J, leaving 3 bases between them. The CDR3 length is 11 residues. Germline V lookup: CDR1 SNHLY, CDR2 FYNNEI. CDR3 protein: CASSELETQYF. The CDR3, as DNA: TGTGCCAGCAGTGAACTGGAGACCCAGTACTTC.

This chain links TRBV27 with TRBJ2-2, with TRBD1 matching 8 bases. Per germline, CDR1 MNHEY and CDR2 SMNVEV (reference sequence). The CDR3 length is 15 residues. The trim removed 3 bases at V and 6 bases at J, leaving 6 bases unmatched. The CDR3 sequence is CASSLTGVRAGELFF. In nucleotides, the CDR3 is TGTGCCAGCAGTTTGACAGGGGTGAGGGCCGGGGAGCTGTTTTTT.

Note on this clone: Distinct nucleotide sequences in the sample also encode this CDR3. J is TRBJ2-7 and V is TRBV6-5; the D gene could be TRBD1 or TRBD2 (5 bases each). The CDR3 has 15 amino acids. The V gene lost 2 bases and the J gene lost 1 base, with 12 bases spanning the gap. CDR1 and CDR2 from the germline V gene are MNHEY and SVGAGI. The CDR3, as DNA: TGTGCCAGCAGTTACGGGGGTCCGTCTTCCTACGAGCAGTACTTC. Translated, it gives CASSYGGPSSYEQYF.

In regard to this clone: This clone may be a read error of a much larger clone one base away. V usage is TRBV29-1 and J usage is TRBJ2-2; the D is unclear. This CDR3 contains 12 residues. The germline CDR1 and CDR2 sequences are SQVTM and ANQGSEA. The DNA of the CDR3 is TGCGGCGTTCAAATGGGCCTCAGGGAGCTGTTTTTT. This gives the protein CGVQMGLRELFF.